The clone carrying this T cell receptor (beta chain) has just a few counts. The sample comes from a study of T cell repertoires in cytomegalovirus infection. Across the whole study: It can be stated that public TCR beta signatures indicated CMV infection as well as a matching HLA type.

CDR3 length: 16 amino acids. Trimming cost V 4 bases and J 1 base; bases outside gene matches: 6. Germline CDR1 reads MGHRA; CDR2 reads YSYEKL. MiXCR was run by TCRdb on the reads, yielding one entry per CDR3 protein. Here the sample spans over 300,000 distinct CDR3 sequences, 15% to 20% being singletons. The sequenced material came from PBMCs. The sequence derives from a human donor in good health (CMV status not recorded). Some clones in this sample may be carry-over from other donors' samples. The chain employs TRBV4-1 and TRBJ2-3, with 9 positions matching TRBD2. This CDR3 is CASSLDRTSGTDTQYF. CDR3 DNA: TGCGCCAGCAGCCTAGACCGGACTAGCGGCACAGATACGCAGTATTTT.